The 5 T cell receptor beta chains in this list originate from one sample, sequenced in a study of shared clonotypes between healthy human individuals. Naive CD8 cells were CD45RO-negative, positively selected for CCR7, excluding terminally differentiated effector memory CD45RA+ cells. The method was immunoSEQ multiplex PCR; TCRdb's version includes in-frame clones alone and lacks a portion of them. The sample contains 1.5 million to 2.5 million clones, approximately 94% of which appear only once. Sequencing used naive CD8+ T cells sorted from blood. Receptors originate from a man between 18 and 35 years old in good health.

This chain connects TRBV11-2 to TRBJ1-2; possibly TRBD1 for D (6 bases). CDR1 and CDR2 (germline): SGHAT, FQNNGV. CDR3 length: 14 amino acids. V lost 5 bases and J lost 3, with 13 bases in between. CDR3 in amino acids: CASSPHGGDYGYTF. The CDR3 DNA sequence: TGTGCCAGCAGCCCCCACGGGGGCGACTATGGCTACACCTTC.

With regard to this clone: A junction boundary mismatches the germline segment, possibly from a read error. The chain is built from TRBV5-1 and TRBJ2-7; 8 bases line up with TRBD1. The CDR3 spans 12 residues. CDR1 SGHRS and CDR2 YFSETQ come from the germline V gene. CDR3 sequence reads: CSPFRGLYEQYF. CDR3 in DNA: TGTTCTCCTTTCAGGGGGCTCTACGAGCAGTACTTC.

CDR3 DNA sequence: TGTGCCAGCAGCTGGACCGGACTCGAGCGGTACTTC. Protein product: CASSWTGLERYF. The chain has TRBV7-9 and TRBJ2-5; a weak D match, TRBD2 (5 bases). Germline CDR1 is SEHNR and CDR2 is FQNEAQ (reference sequence). This CDR3 has 12 amino acids. Trimming stripped 4 bases from V and 13 bases from J, with 16 bases between.

The V call is TRBV7-9, the J call TRBJ2-5; 9 nucleotides match TRBD2. This CDR3 is 16 amino acids long. CDR1 and CDR2 from the germline V gene are SEHNR and FQNEAQ (reference sequence). V lost 1 base and J lost 4; bases outside the gene matches: 7. The CDR3 loop reads CASSLEASGIIETQYF. CDR3 nucleotides: TGTGCCAGCAGCTTAGAGGCTAGCGGGATAATAGAGACCCAGTACTTC.

This clone occurred once. J is TRBJ2-2 and V is TRBV13; D may correspond to TRBD1 or TRBD2 (7 bases each). The CDR3 covers 14 residues. Trimming cost V 5 bases and J 3 bases, with 10 bases left between them. The germline gives CDR1 PRHDT, CDR2 FYEKMQ (reference sequence). In nucleotides, the CDR3 is TGTGCCAGCAGCCAGGGGGGGGACACCGGGGAGCTGTTTTTT. Translated: CASSQGGDTGELFF.